This T cell receptor beta chain derives from a study of cytomegalovirus exposure and HLA in healthy donors. Overall study findings and caveats: Prediction of most subjects' HLA-A and HLA-B alleles by TCR beta sequences was reportedly accurate. It was taken for granted in presence/absence analyses that sequencing depth across donors was roughly uniform. Donors belonging to an Asian-associated ancestry cluster reportedly showed fewer N-insertions in productive TCRs than the approximately 690-donor mean, according to what a later analysis found. When a later analysis compared HLA-associated TCR beta chains with equally common others, the HLA-associated chains turned out to be more clonally expanded and to have lower generation probabilities.

The germline V gene has CDR1 WSHSY and CDR2 SAAADI. CDR3 length: 13 amino acids. V gave up 3 bases and J gave up 7 bases, with 13 bases separating them. Primers: 60 Vbeta forward and 13 Jbeta reverse. The method was immunoSEQ multiplex PCR; TCRdb's version includes in-frame clones alone and lacks a portion of them. This sample has under 150,000 clones, with under 90% found just once. As for this clone: Antigen unknown.

The TCR sequence derives from a man in his late teens or twenties in good health and CMV-seronegative. The chain recombines TRBV10-2 with TRBJ2-7; D not resolved. The specimen sequenced was PBMCs. The CDR3 nucleotides read TGCGCCAGCAGTGATGTGAGATCGCGAGAGCAGTACTTC. Translated, it gives CASSDVRSREQYF.